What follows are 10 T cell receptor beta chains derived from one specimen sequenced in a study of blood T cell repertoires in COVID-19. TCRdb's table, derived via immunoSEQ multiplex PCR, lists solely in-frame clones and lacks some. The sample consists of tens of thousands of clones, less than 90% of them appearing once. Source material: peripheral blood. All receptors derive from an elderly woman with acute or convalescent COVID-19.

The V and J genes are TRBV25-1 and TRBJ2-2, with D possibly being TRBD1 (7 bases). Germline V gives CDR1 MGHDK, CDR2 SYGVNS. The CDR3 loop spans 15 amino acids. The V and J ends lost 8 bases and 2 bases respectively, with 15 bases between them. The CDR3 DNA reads TGTGCCAGCGGAAGGGGGGACAGAAACACCGGGGAGCTGTTTTTT. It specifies CASGRGDRNTGELFF.

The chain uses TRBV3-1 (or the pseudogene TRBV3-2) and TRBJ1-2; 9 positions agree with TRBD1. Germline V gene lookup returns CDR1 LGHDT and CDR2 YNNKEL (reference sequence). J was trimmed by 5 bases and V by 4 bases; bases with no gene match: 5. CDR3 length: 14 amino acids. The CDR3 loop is CASSPRTGAYGYTF. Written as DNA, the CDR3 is TGTGCCAGCAGCCCTCGGACAGGGGCATATGGCTACACCTTC.

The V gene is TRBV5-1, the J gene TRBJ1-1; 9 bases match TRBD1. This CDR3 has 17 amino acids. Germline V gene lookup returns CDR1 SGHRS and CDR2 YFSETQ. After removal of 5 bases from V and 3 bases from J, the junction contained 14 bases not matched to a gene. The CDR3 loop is CASRVRQGVGSDTEAFF. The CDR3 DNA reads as TGCGCCAGCAGGGTACGACAGGGGGTAGGATCGGACACTGAAGCTTTCTTT. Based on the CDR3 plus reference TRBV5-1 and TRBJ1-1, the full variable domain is KAGVTQTPRYLIKTRGQQVTLSCSPISGHRSVSWYQQTPGQGLQFLFEYFSETQRNKGNFPGRFSGRQFSNSRSEMNVSTLELGDSALYLCASRVRQGVGSDTEAFFGQGTRLTVV.

CDR3 sequence reads: CASSLTGSEETQYF. The CDR3 DNA reads as TGTGCCAGCAGCTTAACCGGGTCTGAAGAGACCCAGTACTTC. The chain combines TRBV7-3 with TRBJ2-5; D gene unclear. Germline V gene data show CDR1 as SGHTA and CDR2 as FQGTGA. V shed 0 bases and J shed 3 bases, with 8 bases lying between them. The CDR3 sequence is 14 residues long.

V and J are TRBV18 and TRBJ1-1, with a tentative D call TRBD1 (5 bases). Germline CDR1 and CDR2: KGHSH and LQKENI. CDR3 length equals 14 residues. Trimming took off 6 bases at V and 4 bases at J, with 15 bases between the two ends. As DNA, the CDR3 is TGTGCCAGCTCGTTTGACGGCGGGACCACTGAAGCTTTCTTT. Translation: CASSFDGGTTEAFF.

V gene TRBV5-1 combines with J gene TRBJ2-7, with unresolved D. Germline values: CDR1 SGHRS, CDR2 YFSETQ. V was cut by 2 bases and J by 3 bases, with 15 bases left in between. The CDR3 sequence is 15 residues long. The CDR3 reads CASSFLGTDYYEQYF. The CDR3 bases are TGCGCCAGCAGCTTCCTAGGAACGGATTACTACGAGCAGTACTTC.

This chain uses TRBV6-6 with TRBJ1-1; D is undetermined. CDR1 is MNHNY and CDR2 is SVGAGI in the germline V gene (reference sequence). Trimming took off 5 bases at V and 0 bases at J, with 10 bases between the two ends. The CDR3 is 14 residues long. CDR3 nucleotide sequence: TGTGCCAGCAGTACGACCGCGGTGAACACTGAAGCTTTCTTT. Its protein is CASSTTAVNTEAFF.

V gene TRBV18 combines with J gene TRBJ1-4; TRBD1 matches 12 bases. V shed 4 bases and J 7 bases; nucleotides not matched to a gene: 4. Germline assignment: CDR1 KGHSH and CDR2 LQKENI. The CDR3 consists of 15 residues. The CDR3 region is CASSRGQGAGEKLFF. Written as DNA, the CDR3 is TGTGCCAGCTCACGGGGACAGGGGGCTGGTGAAAAACTGTTTTTT. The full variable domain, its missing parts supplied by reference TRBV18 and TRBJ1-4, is NAGVMQNPRHLVRRRGQEARLRCSPMKGHSHVYWYRQLPEEGLKFMVYLQKENIIDESGMPKERFSAEFPKEGPSILRIQQVVRGDSAAYFCASSRGQGAGEKLFFGSGTQLSVL.

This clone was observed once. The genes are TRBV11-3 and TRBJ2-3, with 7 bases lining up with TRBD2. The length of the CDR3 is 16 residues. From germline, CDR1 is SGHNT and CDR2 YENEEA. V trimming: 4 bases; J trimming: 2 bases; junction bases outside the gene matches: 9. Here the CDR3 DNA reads TGTGCCAGCAGCTCACTAGCGACGTATCCCACAGATACGCAGTATTTT. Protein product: CASSSLATYPTDTQYF.

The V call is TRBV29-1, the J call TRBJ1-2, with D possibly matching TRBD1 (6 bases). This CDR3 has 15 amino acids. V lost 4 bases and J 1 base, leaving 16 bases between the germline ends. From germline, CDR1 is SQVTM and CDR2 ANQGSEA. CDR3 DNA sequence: TGCAGCGTTGGGGGGATTCGGACAGTTAACTATGGCTACACCTTC. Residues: CSVGGIRTVNYGYTF. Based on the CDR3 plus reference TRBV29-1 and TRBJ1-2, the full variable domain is SAVISQKPSRDICQRGTSLTIQCQVDSQVTMMFWYRQQPGQSLTLIATANQGSEATYESGFVIDKFPISRPNLTFSTLTVSNMSPEDSSIYLCSVGGIRTVNYGYTFGSGTRLTVV.